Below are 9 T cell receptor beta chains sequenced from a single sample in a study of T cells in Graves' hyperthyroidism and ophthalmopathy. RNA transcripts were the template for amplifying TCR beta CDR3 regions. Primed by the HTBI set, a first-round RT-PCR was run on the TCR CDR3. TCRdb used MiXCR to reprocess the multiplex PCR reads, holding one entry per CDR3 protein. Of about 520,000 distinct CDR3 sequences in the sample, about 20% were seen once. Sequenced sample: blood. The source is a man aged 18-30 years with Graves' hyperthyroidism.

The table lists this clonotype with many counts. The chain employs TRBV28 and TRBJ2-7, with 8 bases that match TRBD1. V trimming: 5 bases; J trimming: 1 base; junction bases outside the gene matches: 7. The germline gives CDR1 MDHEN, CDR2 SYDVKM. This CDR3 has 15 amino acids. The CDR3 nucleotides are TGTGCCAGCAGTACCCCCACAGGGGGGTCCTACGAGCAGTACTTC. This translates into CASSTPTGGSYEQYF.

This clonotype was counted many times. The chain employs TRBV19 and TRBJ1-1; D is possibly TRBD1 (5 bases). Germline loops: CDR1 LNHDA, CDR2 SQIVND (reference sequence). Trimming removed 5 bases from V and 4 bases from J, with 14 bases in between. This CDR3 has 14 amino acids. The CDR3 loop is CASSPDPGGTEAFF. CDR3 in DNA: TGTGCCAGTAGTCCAGATCCCGGGGGCACTGAAGCTTTCTTT.

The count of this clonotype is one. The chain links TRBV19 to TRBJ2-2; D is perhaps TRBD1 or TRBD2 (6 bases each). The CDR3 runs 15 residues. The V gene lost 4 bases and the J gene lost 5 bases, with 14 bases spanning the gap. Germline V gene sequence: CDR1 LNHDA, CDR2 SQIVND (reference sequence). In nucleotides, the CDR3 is TGTGCCAGTAGTACCGGGGGCAGAGTTACCGGGGAGCTGTTTTTT. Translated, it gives CASSTGGRVTGELFF.

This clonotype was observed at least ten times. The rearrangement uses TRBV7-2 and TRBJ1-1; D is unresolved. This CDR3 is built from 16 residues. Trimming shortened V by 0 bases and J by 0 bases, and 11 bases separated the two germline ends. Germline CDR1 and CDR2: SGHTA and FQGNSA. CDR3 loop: CASSLASGSLNTEAFF. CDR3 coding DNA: TGTGCCAGCAGCTTAGCGTCGGGCAGCTTGAACACTGAAGCTTTCTTT.

The CDR3 spells CASSPEGSRNEQYF. The CDR3 DNA sequence: TGTGCCAGCAGCCCGGAGGGGAGCCGGAACGAGCAGTACTTC. The chain is built from TRBV13 and TRBJ2-7; possible D gene TRBD2, 6 bases. The CDR3 has 14 amino acids. V was cut by 5 bases and J by 5 bases, with 16 bases left in between. CDR1 and CDR2 from the germline V gene are PRHDT and FYEKMQ (reference sequence).

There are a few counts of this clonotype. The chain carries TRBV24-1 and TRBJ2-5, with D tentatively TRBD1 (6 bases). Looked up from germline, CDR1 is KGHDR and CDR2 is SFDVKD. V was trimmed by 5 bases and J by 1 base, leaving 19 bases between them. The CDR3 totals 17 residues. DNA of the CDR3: TGTGCCACCAGTGTATTTGTGCGACAGGATTTCCAAGAGACCCAGTACTTC. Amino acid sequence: CATSVFVRQDFQETQYF.

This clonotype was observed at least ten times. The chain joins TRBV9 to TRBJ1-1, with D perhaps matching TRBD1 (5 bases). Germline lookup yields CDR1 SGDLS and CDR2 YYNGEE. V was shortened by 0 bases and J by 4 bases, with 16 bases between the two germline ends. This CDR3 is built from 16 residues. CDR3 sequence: CASSVDQGEWGTEAFF. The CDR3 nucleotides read TGTGCCAGCAGCGTAGACCAAGGGGAGTGGGGCACTGAAGCTTTCTTT.

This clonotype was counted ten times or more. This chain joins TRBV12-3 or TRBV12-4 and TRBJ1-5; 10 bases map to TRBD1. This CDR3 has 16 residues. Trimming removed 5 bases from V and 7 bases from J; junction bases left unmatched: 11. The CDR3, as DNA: TGTGCCAGCAGTCAAGGGGACAGGGGCTTCGGGCAGCCCCAGCATTTT. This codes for CASSQGDRGFGQPQHF.

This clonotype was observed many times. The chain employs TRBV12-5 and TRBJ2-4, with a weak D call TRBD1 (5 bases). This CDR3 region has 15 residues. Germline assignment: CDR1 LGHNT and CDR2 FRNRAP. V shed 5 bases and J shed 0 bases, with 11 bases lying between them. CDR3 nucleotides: TGTGCTAGTGGTCAATCAGGGTTAGCCAAAAACATTCAGTACTTC. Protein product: CASGQSGLAKNIQYF.